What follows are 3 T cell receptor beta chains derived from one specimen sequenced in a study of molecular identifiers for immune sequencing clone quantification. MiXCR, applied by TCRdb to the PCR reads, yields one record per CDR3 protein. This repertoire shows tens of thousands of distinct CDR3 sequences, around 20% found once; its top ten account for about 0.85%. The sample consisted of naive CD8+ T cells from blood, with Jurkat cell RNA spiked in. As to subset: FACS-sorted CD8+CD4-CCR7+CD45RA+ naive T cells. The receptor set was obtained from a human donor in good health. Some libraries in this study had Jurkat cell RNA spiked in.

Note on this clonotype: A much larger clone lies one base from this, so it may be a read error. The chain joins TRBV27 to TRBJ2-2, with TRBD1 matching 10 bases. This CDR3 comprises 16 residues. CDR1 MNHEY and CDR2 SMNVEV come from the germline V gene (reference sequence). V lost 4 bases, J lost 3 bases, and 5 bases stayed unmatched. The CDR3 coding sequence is TGTGCCAGCAGTTCAGGGACAGGGGAGTACACCGGGGAGCTGTTTTTT. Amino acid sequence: CASSSGTGEYTGELFF.

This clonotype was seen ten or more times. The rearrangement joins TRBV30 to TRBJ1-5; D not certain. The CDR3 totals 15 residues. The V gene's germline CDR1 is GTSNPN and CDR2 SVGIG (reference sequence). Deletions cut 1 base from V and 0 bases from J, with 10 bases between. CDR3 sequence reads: CAWSEVGYSNQPQHF. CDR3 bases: TGTGCCTGGAGTGAGGTCGGGTATAGCAATCAGCCCCAGCATTTT.

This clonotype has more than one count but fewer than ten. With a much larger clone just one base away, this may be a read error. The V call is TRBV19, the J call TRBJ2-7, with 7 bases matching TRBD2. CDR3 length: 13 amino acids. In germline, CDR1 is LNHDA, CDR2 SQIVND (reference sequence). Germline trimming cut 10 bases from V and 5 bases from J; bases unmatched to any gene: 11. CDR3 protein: CATTGTTNHEQYF. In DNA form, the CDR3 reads TGTGCCACAACCGGGACTACCAACCACGAGCAGTACTTC.